This TCR beta chain stems from a study of Ad26.COV2.S vaccination and SARS-CoV-2 variants. Noted treatment: around 19 received Ad26.COV2.S at low or high dose, single or two shots; five or six received placebo; per-sample allocation not given. Each sample was drawn 63 days after the first injection (of vaccine or placebo). Boston provided a donor who was an adult aged 18-55 years. Produced via immunoSEQ multiplex PCR; TCRdb's table is partial and in-frame only. The table records some 300,000 clones, around four fifths of them present only once. The J segment lost 7 bases and the V segment lost 6 bases, leaving 14 bases of the junction unmatched. Germline V gene data show CDR1 as MNHEY and CDR2 as SMNVEV (reference sequence). The CDR3 runs 17 residues.

The rearrangement uses TRBV27 and TRBJ2-6; the match to TRBD1 covers 8 bases. Here the sequenced sample was peripheral blood, taken in a trial of Ad26.COV2.S vaccine versus placebo. The TCR comes from a person aged 18-60 years who received the Ad26.COV2.S COVID-19 vaccine or a placebo. CDR3 DNA: TGTGCCAGCAGACCCGGGACAGGTGCTTCTGACGCCAACGTCCTGACTTTC. Its translation is CASRPGTGASDANVLTF. Full variable domain (rest looked up from reference TRBV27 and TRBJ2-6): EAQVTQNPRYLITVTGKKLTVTCSQNMNHEYMSWYRQDPGLGLRQIYYSMNVEVTDKGDVPEGYKVSRKEKRNFPLILESPSPNQTSLYFCASRPGTGASDANVLTFGAGSRLTVL.